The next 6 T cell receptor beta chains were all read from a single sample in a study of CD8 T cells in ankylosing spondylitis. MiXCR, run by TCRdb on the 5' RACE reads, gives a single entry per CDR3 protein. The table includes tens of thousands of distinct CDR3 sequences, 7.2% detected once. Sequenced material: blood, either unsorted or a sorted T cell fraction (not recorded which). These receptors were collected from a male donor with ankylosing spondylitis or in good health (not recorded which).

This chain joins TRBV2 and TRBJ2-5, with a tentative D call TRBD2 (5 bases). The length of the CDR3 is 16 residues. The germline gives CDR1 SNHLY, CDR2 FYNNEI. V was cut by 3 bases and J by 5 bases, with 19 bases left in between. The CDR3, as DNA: TGTGCCAGCAGTGATATAAGGACTCTGGGTAGTGAGACCCAGTACTTC. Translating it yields CASSDIRTLGSETQYF.

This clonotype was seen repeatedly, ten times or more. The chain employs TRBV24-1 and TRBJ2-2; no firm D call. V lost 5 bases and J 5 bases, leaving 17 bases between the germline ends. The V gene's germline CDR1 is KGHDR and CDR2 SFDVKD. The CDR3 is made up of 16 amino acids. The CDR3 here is CATSGAGSLRTGELFF. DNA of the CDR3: TGTGCCACCAGTGGAGCCGGGTCCTTAAGGACCGGGGAGCTGTTTTTT.

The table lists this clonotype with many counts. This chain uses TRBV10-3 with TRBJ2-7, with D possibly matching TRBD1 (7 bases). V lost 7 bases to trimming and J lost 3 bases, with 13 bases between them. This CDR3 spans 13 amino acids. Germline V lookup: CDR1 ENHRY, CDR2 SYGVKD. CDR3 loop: CAITQGGNYEQYF. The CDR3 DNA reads TGTGCCATCACCCAGGGGGGAAACTACGAGCAGTACTTC.

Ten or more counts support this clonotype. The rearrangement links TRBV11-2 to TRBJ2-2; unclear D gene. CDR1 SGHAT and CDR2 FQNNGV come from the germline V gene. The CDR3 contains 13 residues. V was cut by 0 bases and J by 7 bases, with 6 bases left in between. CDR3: CASSLEGFGELFF. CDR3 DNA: TGTGCCAGCAGCTTAGAAGGGTTCGGGGAGCTGTTTTTT.

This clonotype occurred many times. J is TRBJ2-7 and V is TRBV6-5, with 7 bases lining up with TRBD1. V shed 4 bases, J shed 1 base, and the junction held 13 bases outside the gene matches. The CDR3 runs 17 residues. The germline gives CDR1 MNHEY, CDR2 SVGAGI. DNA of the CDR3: TGTGCCAGCAGTTTCTCCCTCGGGACAGTCTCATCCTACGAGCAGTACTTC. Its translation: CASSFSLGTVSSYEQYF.

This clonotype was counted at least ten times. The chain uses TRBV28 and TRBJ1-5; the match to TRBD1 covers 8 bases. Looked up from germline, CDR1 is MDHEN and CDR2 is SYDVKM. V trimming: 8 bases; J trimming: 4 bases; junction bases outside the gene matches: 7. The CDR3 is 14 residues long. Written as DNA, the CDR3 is TGTGCCAGCCAACAGGGGGTTGGAAATCAGCCCCAGCATTTT. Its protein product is CASQQGVGNQPQHF. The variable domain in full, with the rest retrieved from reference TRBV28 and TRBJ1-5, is DVKVTQSSRYLVKRTGEKVFLECVQDMDHENMFWYRQDPGLGLRLIYFSYDVKMKEKGDIPEGYSVSREKKERFSLILESASTNQTSMYLCASQQGVGNQPQHFGDGTRLSIL.